The T cell receptor (beta chain) described here comes from a study of cytomegalovirus exposure and HLA in healthy donors (dated by TCRdb to between 2016 and 2019). Regarding the complete study: According to an earlier analysis of a few hundred of the donors, about 190 million T cells yielded 90 million to 140 million unique TCR beta sequences and more than 250 Gb of sequence data. Rather than drawing on any new phenotypic data, the later analysis identified candidate immune exposures from TCR beta sequences and the way those sequences occurred across donors. A later genetic analysis took genome-wide SNP genotypes for about 60% of the roughly 670 donors and used that subset as a discovery cohort. A separate validation cohort of approximately 120 different subjects was used in addition to the roughly 640-subject first cohort. Donor age, sex, ethnicity and CMV serostatus were compiled together with the repertoire data. An early release that covered around 590 HLA-typed donors contained around 300 gigabases of sequencing data and tens of millions of unique TCR sequences. All discovery cohort repertoires had been generated using a single sequencing platform. The genetic ancestry cluster associated with self-reported Caucasian donors included about 84% of the approximately 400 genotyped donors. In a later analysis, previously published TCR beta repertoires from more than 500 donors were re-analyzed and high-resolution HLA genotyping was added so that TCR occurrence patterns could be studied. The study was designed to test whether signatures of past pathogen exposure could be identified by cataloging public T cell receptors. An earlier analysis of more than 450 of the donors used high-throughput TCR beta sequencing to judge whether each TCR beta V gene segment behaved as functional or pseudogenic. On average, approximately 250,000 unique TCR beta nucleotide sequences were sequenced per donor among 398 genotyped donors of the cohort, with roughly 20% of those sequences being non-productive. The study combined high-throughput TCR immunosequencing, statistical association of individual TCRs with disease status, and machine learning to predict cytomegalovirus infection status. The T cell repertoires of some 670 subjects were profiled by immunosequencing and related to cytomegalovirus serostatus. The number of donors typed differed by locus, with 629-630 for A, B, C, DRB1 and DQB1, 522 for DQA1, about 610 for DPA1, and some 440 for DPB1. HLA typing covered class I and class II loci at four-digit resolution. Four to six DR-DQ haplotypes were handled as single units for association and clustering because linkage in the cohort was strong. Beyond this particular receptor, the publication reports: Because counts were too low, under 20 rarely observed V segments, including chromosome 9 orphons, were left out of the earlier analysis of roughly 600 of the donors. When HLA alleles, especially DR and DQ, strongly co-occurred, TCR associations were difficult to assign to individual alleles. HLA typing was unavailable for some donors at each locus, so association tests used only the typed subset. The authors suggested that the approach could potentially be extended to other disease states and immunological phenotypes. A cluster of highly shared sequence variants was judged likely to be a technical artifact of the sequencing pipeline. At a false discovery rate of 0.05, a later analysis linked 16,951 TCR beta sequences to specific HLA alleles. In a later genetic analysis, a missense DCLRE1C variant was associated with V-gene and J-gene trimming of TCR beta chains, and the association was replicated in an independent cohort. According to a later analysis, TCR association rates differed among HLA loci, with DRB1 alleles showing the most associated TCRs and HLA-C alleles showing the fewest. A later genetic analysis reported fewer N-insertions in productive TCRs among donors in an Asian-associated ancestry cluster than the roughly 620-donor mean. A further reported finding was that TCR beta sequences accurately predicted the HLA-A and HLA-B alleles for most subjects in the first cohort. In this cohort, only TCR beta chains were sequenced, and detectable features were limited by the absence of alpha or paired-chain data. Cytomegalovirus status was reported to be diagnosed by the classifier with high specificity and sensitivity in both the original and validation cohorts. The presence/absence analyses assumed that sequencing depth was roughly uniform across donors, and that assumption may not be true. Most CMV-associated TCR beta chains appeared to be HLA-restricted in a later analysis, and the HLA associations seemed to be driven largely by CMV exposure. Linkage disequilibrium might explain the correlated functional status among segregating V segments, but an unknown experimental factor could not be excluded. A later analysis reported that several top co-occurrence clusters appeared linked to parvovirus B19, influenza, CMV and Epstein-Barr virus. Broadly in line with IMGT annotations, most TCR beta V segments showed up in productive rearrangements about 87% or about 30% of the time in an earlier analysis of 450 to 750 of the donors. The study listed 150 to 200 TCR beta chains as associated with cytomegalovirus. For the cohort, immune exposure information was limited to CMV serostatus. Across donors, most TCR sequences were observed very rarely, whereas some public TCRs were present in many individuals. In vitro tests confirmed that a few of the cytomegalovirus-associated TCR beta chains recognize cytomegalovirus antigens. Some IMGT-functional V segments, including TRBV6-2 and TRBV6-3, could not be told apart with the 87-base-pair reads, so those segments were excluded. Compared with equally common non-associated chains, HLA-associated TCR beta chains in a later analysis were more clonally expanded and had lower generation probabilities.

This clone was seen just once. No antigen is known for it. At one boundary the junction diverges from the germline segment, which might be a read error. In total, roughly 670 healthy bone marrow donors made up the cohort. Cohort members were all nominally healthy when sampled, although unrecorded immune exposures were likely present. The donor was CMV seropositive and was included in the group of approximately 300 seropositive cohort members. Every donor gave a peripheral blood sample, and the peripheral blood mononuclear cells from that sample were used for TCR beta sequencing. Genomic DNA was extracted from the blood cell samples with the Qiagen DNeasy Blood Extraction Kit. From cysteine to phenylalanine, the CDR3 is 13 amino acids long. Only CDR3 DNA remains: 39 bases, in frame from the first base. From the germline V gene (reference sequence), CDR1 is SEHNR and CDR2 is FQNEAQ. Library preparation employed the immunoSEQ multiplex PCR assay. A mixture of 60 forward primers for TCR Vbeta segments and 13 reverse primers for TCR Jbeta segments was used in the multiplex PCR. A multiplex PCR assay on genomic DNA amplified the CDR3 region of rearranged TCR beta genes. On the Illumina HiSeq System, the amplified TCR beta libraries were sequenced as 87-base-pair reads. On the authors' methods: A later analysis tallied some 79 million unique TCR beta chains across the 640 or so repertoires, and around 10 million of those chains were shared by two or more donors. A nearest-neighbor algorithm error-corrected the raw reads and collapsed the reads into unique sequences, merging closely related sequences to remove PCR and sequencing errors. Alignment of CDR3 sequences to IMGT reference sequences was used to assign V, D and J gene segments. Each retained sequence needed at least a six-nucleotide match to both a V gene segment and a J gene segment. Rearrangements were called productive when the CDR3 lacked stop codons and stayed in frame with V and J; all others were non-productive. Following IMGT convention, CDR3 was defined as the stretch from the second conserved V-encoded cysteine up to the conserved J-encoded phenylalanine. The earlier analysis of a few hundred of the donors excluded any sequence lacking an unambiguous match to a single V gene segment. In an earlier analysis of 450 to 750 of the donors, a V segment was called functional when productive rearrangements were above 56.7%, and segregating when the standard deviation between donors exceeded 5%. A statistical classification framework was developed to diagnose cytomegalovirus status using the catalog of TCR beta chain sequences. V and J gene assignment, in a later analysis, came from comparing TCR nucleotide sequences with IMGT/GENE-DB human TR gene sequences. A later analysis assigned CDR3 sequences and most-parsimonious VDJ recombination scenarios with the TCRdist pipeline. In a later analysis, each TCR beta chain was defined by its CDR3 amino acid sequence together with its V-gene family, and reads without a unique V-gene family were excluded. A later analysis removed 592 highly shared, low-generation-probability nucleotide sequences to deal with suspected cross-contamination and a sequencing artifact. In a later analysis, a clonal expansion index for each public chain was calculated from normalized within-repertoire ranks of inferred template counts. In a later analysis, generation probabilities were computed using a VDJ recombination model fitted to out-of-frame rearrangements, and the results were checked against IGoR. In a later analysis, TCR-TCR, TCR-HLA and TCR-CMV co-occurrence was scored with hypergeometric tests, and a repertoire-size bias correction was applied to TCR pairs. In a later analysis, false discovery rates were estimated by permuting HLA or CMV assignments 20 times. In a later analysis, co-occurring TCRs were grouped using DBSCAN, with TCRdist sequence similarity added in when clustering inside HLA-allele-positive subsets. Repertoires with fewer than 30,000 or more than 120,000 public chains, plus five repertoires with anomalous nucleotide sharing, were excluded from co-occurrence clustering. TCRdb provides this immuneACCESS table in a form limited to in-frame rearrangements. Some clones are lacking; in checked studies, under half of them reflect an unresolved V gene, and why the rest are absent is not known. D and trimming were read from the DNA, whereas the V and J calls and clone size are those reported in that table. The sample includes about 150,000 clones, with 70% to 80% observed a single time. The top ten constitute about 6.7% of the sample.

This receptor was taken from a man aged 50 or older in good health and CMV-seropositive. This chain is built from TRBV7-9 and TRBJ2-7; the D gene is perhaps TRBD1, from 5 matching bases. The sample comprised PBMCs. CDR3 sequence: CSSSSSGSPQQYF. In nucleotide form, the sequence is TGTTCCAGCAGCTCCTCAGGGTCCCCCCAGCAGTACTTC.